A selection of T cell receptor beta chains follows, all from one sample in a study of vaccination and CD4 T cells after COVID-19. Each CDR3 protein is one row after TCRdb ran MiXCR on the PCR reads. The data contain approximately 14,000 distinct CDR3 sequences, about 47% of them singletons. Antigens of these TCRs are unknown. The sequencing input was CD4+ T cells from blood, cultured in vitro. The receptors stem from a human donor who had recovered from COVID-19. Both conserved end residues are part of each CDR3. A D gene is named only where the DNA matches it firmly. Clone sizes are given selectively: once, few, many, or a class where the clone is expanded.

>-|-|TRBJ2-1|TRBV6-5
CASSSGTFNNEQFF
TGTGCCAGCAGTTCCGGGACTTTTAACAATGAGCAGTTCTTC
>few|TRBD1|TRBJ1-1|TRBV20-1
CSAYDRGPGNTEAFF
TGCAGTGCATACGACAGGGGGCCAGGCAACACTGAAGCTTTCTTT
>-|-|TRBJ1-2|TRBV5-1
CASRGDTTTLGYTF
TGCGCCAGCAGGGGGGACACGACAACTCTTGGCTACACCTTC
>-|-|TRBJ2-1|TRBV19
CASSIGRIPNEQFF
TGTGCCAGTAGTATAGGAAGGATCCCCAATGAGCAGTTCTTC
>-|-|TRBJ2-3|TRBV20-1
CSANKGPDADTQYF
TGCAGTGCTAATAAAGGGCCTGACGCAGATACGCAGTATTTT
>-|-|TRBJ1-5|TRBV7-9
CASTNQTSMYLCAFGGYNQPQHF
-
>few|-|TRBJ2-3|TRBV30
CAWSFPPRDTQYF
TGTGCCTGGAGTTTTCCTCCTCGGGATACGCAGTATTTT
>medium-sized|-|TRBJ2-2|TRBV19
CASSLGTGELFF
TGTGCCAGTAGTCTTGGCACCGGGGAGCTGTTTTTT
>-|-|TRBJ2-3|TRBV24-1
CATSDPYGAFGTDTQYF
TGTGCCACCAGTGACCCCTATGGGGCCTTTGGGACAGATACGCAGTATTTT
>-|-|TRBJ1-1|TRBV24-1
CATSDSQGPTEAFF
TGTGCCACCAGTGATTCTCAGGGACCCACTGAAGCTTTCTTT
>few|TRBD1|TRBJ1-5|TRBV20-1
CSAQRQGEEPQHF
TGCAGTGCTCAGAGACAGGGGGAAGAGCCCCAGCATTTT
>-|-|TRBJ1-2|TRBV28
CASSSSREPYGYTF
TGTGCCAGCAGCTCATCCAGGGAACCTTATGGCTACACCTTC
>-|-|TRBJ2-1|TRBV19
CASSIEILGDFHNEQFF
TGTGCCAGTAGTATAGAAATCTTGGGGGACTTCCACAATGAGCAGTTCTTC
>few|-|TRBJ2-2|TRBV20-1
CSAEGVSTGELFF
TGCAGTGCCGAAGGGGTGAGCACCGGGGAGCTGTTTTTT
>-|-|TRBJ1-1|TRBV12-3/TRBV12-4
CATQGMRDTEAFF
TGTGCCACCCAGGGAATGAGAGACACTGAAGCTTTCTTT
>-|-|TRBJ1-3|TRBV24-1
CATSDFEQIYYRPSGNTIYF
TGTGCCACCAGTGATTTCGAACAGATTTATTACCGTCCCTCTGGAAACACCATATATTTT
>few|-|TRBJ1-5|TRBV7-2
CASSLAGTNYQPQHF
TGTGCCAGCAGCTTAGCCGGGACAAACTATCAGCCCCAGCATTTT